This TCR beta chain was profiled in a study of T cells in tumors after PD-1 blockade. Study-wide context: Patients had no prior checkpoint blockade, systemic immunosuppressants, or anti-cancer therapy within 4 weeks.

Produced via immunoSEQ multiplex PCR; TCRdb's table is partial and in-frame only. The table lists tens of thousands of clones, more than 60% of them singletons. Study-wide results and caveats: About 41% of tumor TCR clonotypes were also found in blood.

There are 15 residues in the CDR3. V lost 1 base and J lost 4, with 11 bases in between. CDR1 and CDR2 (germline): MGHRA, YSYEKL. This clone was counted between two and nine times. Its antigen is still unknown. The specimen was PBMCs, collected before anti-PD-1 therapy. This clonotype originated in a human donor with advanced basal cell or squamous cell carcinoma (not recorded which). V usage is TRBV4-1 and J usage is TRBJ2-1, with D uncertain. The CDR3 loop is CASSQGIWGYNEQFF. CDR3 bases: TGCGCCAGCAGCCAAGGAATATGGGGATACAATGAGCAGTTCTTC.